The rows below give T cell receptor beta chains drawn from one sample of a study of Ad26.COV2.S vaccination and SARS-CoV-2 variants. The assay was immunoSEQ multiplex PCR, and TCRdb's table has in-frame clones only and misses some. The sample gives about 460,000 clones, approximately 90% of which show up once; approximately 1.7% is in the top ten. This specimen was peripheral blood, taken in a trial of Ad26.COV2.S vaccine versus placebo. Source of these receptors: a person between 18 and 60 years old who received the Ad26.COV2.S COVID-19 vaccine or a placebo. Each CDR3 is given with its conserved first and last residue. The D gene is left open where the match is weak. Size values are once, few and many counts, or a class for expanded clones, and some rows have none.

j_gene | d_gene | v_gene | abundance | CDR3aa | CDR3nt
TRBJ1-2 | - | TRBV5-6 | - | CASSLPGAANYGYTF | TGTGCCAGCAGCTTACCAGGGGCAGCTAACTATGGCTACACCTTC
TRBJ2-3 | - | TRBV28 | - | CASRGGLETRDTQYF | TGTGCCAGCAGGGGGGGACTCGAAACTAGAGATACGCAGTATTTT
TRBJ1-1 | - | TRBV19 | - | CASMRGAANTEAFF | TGTGCCAGTATGCGGGGGGCCGCTAACACTGAAGCTTTCTTT
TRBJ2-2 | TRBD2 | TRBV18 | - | CASRIAGANTGELFF | TGTGCCAGCCGGATAGCGGGGGCCAACACCGGGGAGCTGTTTTTT
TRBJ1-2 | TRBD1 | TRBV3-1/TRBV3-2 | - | CASNLGTGPYGYTF | TGTGCCAGCAACCTCGGGACAGGACCATATGGCTACACCTTC
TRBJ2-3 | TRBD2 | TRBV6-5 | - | CASTRLAESPDTQYF | TGTGCCAGCACCCGACTAGCGGAAAGCCCAGATACGCAGTATTTT
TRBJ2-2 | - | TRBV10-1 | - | CASRTGELFF | TGCGCCAGCAGGACCGGGGAGCTGTTTTTT
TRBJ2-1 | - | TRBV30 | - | CAWSVGSGSSYNEQFF | TGTGCCTGGAGTGTAGGGTCTGGAAGCTCCTACAATGAGCAGTTCTTC
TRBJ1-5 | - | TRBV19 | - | CASSIEQGRNQPQHF | TGTGCCAGTAGTATTGAGCAGGGGCGGAATCAGCCCCAGCATTTT
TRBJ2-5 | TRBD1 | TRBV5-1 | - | CASWREQGAGETQYF | TGCGCCAGCTGGAGAGAACAGGGGGCAGGGGAGACCCAGTACTTC
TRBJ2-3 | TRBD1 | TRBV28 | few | CASQWGQPDTQYF | TGTGCCAGCCAATGGGGACAGCCGGATACGCAGTATTTT
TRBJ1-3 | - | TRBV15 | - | CATSRDTGSRNTIYF | TGTGCCACCAGCAGGGATACAGGGTCAAGAAACACCATATATTTT
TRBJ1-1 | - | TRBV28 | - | CASSLWENTEAFF | TGTGCCAGCAGTCTCTGGGAGAACACTGAAGCTTTCTTT
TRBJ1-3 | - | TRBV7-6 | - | CASSLGPMWGSTIYF | TGTGCCAGCAGCTTAGGCCCAATGTGGGGGAGCACCATATATTTT
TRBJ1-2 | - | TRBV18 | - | CASSPRNRNGYTF | TGTGCCAGCTCACCGCGGAATAGGAATGGCTACACCTTC
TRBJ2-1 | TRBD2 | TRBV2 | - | CASGIAGNLNEQFF | TGTGCCAGCGGAATAGCGGGAAACCTCAATGAGCAGTTCTTC
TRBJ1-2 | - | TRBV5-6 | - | CASSLGGYGYTF | TGTGCCAGCAGCTTAGGGGGGTATGGCTACACCTTC